This paragraph covers one T cell receptor beta chain sequence. Its antigen remains unidentified. This record belongs to a study of T cell repertoires in cytomegalovirus infection. Study background: Use of recently identified HLA-C-restricted and well-studied HLA-B-restricted CMV epitopes was part of the study. In public TCR beta signatures, there were indications of both CMV infection and matching HLA type.

TCRdb itself ran the reads through MiXCR, one entry per CDR3 protein. The sample includes hundreds of thousands of distinct CDR3 sequences, around 31% seen only once; the top ten take approximately 18%. Study-wide points: The study identified carriers of CMV plus the relevant HLA from cumulative public TCR beta family frequency. HLA-C-restricted CMV-specific TCR beta clonotypes prevailed in the ex vivo response.

The CDR3 has 17 residues. Germline lookup yields CDR1 KGHSH and CDR2 LQKENI. V was clipped by 2 bases and J by 0 bases; unmatched bases: 6. The sequence came from a human donor in good health (CMV status not recorded). Some clones in this sample may be carry-over from other donors' samples. The chain carries TRBV18 and TRBJ2-1; 8 nucleotides align to TRBD2. This material consisted of cultured PBMCs, taken from culture after CMV antigen stimulation. The CDR3 loop is CASSPTLAGSSYNEQFF. The CDR3, as DNA: TGTGCCAGCTCACCAACTCTAGCGGGCAGCTCCTACAATGAGCAGTTCTTC. Using reference TRBV18 and TRBJ2-1 for the parts outside the CDR3, the full variable domain is NAGVMQNPRHLVRRRGQEARLRCSPMKGHSHVYWYRQLPEEGLKFMVYLQKENIIDESGMPKERFSAEFPKEGPSILRIQQVVRGDSAAYFCASSPTLAGSSYNEQFFGPGTRLTVL.